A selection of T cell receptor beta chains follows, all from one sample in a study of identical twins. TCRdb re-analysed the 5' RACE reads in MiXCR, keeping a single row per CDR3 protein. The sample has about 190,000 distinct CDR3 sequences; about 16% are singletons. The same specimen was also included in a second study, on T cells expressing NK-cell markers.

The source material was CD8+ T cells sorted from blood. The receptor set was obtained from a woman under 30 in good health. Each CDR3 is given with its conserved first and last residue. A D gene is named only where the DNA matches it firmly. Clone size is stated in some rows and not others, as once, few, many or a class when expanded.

CASSSSRRDSGANVLTF TGCGCCAGCAGCTCTTCCCGACGGGACTCTGGGGCCAACGTCCTGACTTTC once . TRBJ2-6 TRBV5-1
CASSAVTSGRTTDTQYF TGTGCCAGCTCAGCCGTGACTAGCGGGAGAACGACAGATACGCAGTATTTT . TRBD2 TRBJ2-3 TRBV18
CASSLDGRGRLEGYTF TGTGCCAGCAGCTTAGATGGCCGGGGGCGCTTGGAAGGCTACACCTTC few . TRBJ1-2 TRBV11-2
CASSHRLAPTDTQYF TGCGCCAGCAGCCACAGACTAGCGCCCACAGATACGCAGTATTTT . TRBD2 TRBJ2-3 TRBV4-1
CASSDRDYTDTQYF TGCGCCAGCAGTGATAGGGACTACACAGATACGCAGTATTTT . TRBD2 TRBJ2-3 TRBV10-2
CASSQGEGEAYEQYF TGCGCCAGCAGCCAAGGCGAGGGAGAAGCCTACGAGCAGTACTTC few . TRBJ2-7 TRBV4-3
CASSLIREDRGYTF TGCGCCAGCAGCTTGATCAGGGAGGATCGCGGCTACACCTTC . . TRBJ1-2 TRBV5-1
CSAAGPDTGELFF TGCAGTGCTGCGGGGCCGGACACCGGGGAGCTGTTTTTT . . TRBJ2-2 TRBV20-1
CASSQPLSYRTLTDTQYF TGTGCCAGCAGCCAACCTCTGAGCTACAGGACCCTCACAGATACGCAGTATTTT few . TRBJ2-3 TRBV3-1
CASMVETTDTQYF TGTGCCAGCATGGTGGAGACCACAGATACGCAGTATTTT . . TRBJ2-3 TRBV12-3/TRBV12-4
CASSLATSGRAWNNEQFF TGTGCCAGCAGTTTAGCGACTAGCGGGAGGGCCTGGAACAATGAGCAGTTCTTC . TRBD2 TRBJ2-1 TRBV12-3/TRBV12-4
CASSASGTGKHEQFF TGTGCCAGCAGTGCCTCCGGGACAGGGAAGCATGAGCAGTTCTTC . TRBD1 TRBJ2-1 TRBV6-1
CASSPKGETQYF TGTGCCAGCAGCCCAAAGGGGGAGACCCAGTACTTC few . TRBJ2-5 TRBV7-8
CASSSAFAGGTGELFF TGTGCCAGCAGCTCCGCATTCGCGGGAGGCACCGGGGAGCTGTTTTTT few TRBD2 TRBJ2-2 TRBV11-2
CASSPSVAGGPTDTQYF TGTGCCAGCAGCCCGTCGGTGGCGGGGGGCCCCACAGATACGCAGTATTTT . TRBD2 TRBJ2-3 TRBV2
CASSPGLLPDEQYF TGTGCCAGCAGTCCCGGACTCCTCCCCGACGAGCAGTACTTC . . TRBJ2-7 TRBV12-3/TRBV12-4
CASSYRGADYEQYF TGTGCCAGCAGTTATCGGGGGGCGGACTACGAGCAGTACTTC few . TRBJ2-7 TRBV27
CASSGTGGDEQFF TGCGCCAGCAGTGGAACGGGCGGGGATGAGCAGTTCTTC . . TRBJ2-1 TRBV10-1
CASSWGPIRRAANEKLFF TGTGCCAGCAGCTGGGGGCCGATTCGTAGGGCTGCTAATGAAAAACTGTTTTTT . . TRBJ1-4 TRBV5-5
CSARGPHSYEQYF TGCAGTGCTCGGGGCCCCCATTCCTACGAGCAGTACTTC many . TRBJ2-7 TRBV20-1
CSAPGSGRRNTGELFF TGCAGTGCCCCGGGAAGTGGGAGAAGAAACACCGGGGAGCTGTTTTTT . . TRBJ2-2 TRBV20-1
CASSYEAGVVDEQYF TGTGCCAGCAGTTACGAGGCGGGAGTCGTGGACGAGCAGTACTTC . TRBD2 TRBJ2-7 TRBV6-2/TRBV6-3
CSANYLGGRMNEQFF TGCAGCGCCAACTACCTGGGCGGGAGAATGAATGAGCAGTTCTTC . TRBD2 TRBJ2-1 TRBV29-1
CSARPQEGDLREQYF TGCAGTGCTAGACCCCAGGAGGGAGATCTACGGGAGCAGTACTTC . . TRBJ2-7 TRBV20-1
CASSFIDTQYF TGTGCCAGCAGCTTTATAGATACGCAGTATTTT many . TRBJ2-3 TRBV11-2
CASSLVTSGTYEQYF TGTGCCAGCAGCTTGGTGACTAGCGGCACCTACGAGCAGTACTTC . TRBD2 TRBJ2-7 TRBV7-2
CASSLGTSGGGTYEQYF TGTGCCAGCAGCCTCGGGACTAGCGGGGGAGGGACCTACGAGCAGTACTTC . TRBD2 TRBJ2-7 TRBV7-9
CSAPLGAEQFF TGCAGTGCTCCACTCGGGGCTGAGCAGTTCTTC few . TRBJ2-1 TRBV20-1
CASSVAYTYEQYF TGCGCCAGCAGTGTGGCTTACACTTACGAGCAGTACTTC many . TRBJ2-7 TRBV10-2
CASSVARDRDQGYTF TGTGCCAGCAGCGTAGCCCGAGACAGGGACCAGGGCTACACCTTC few TRBD1 TRBJ1-2 TRBV9
CASSGLGASGSEDEQFF TGTGCCAGCAGCGGGCTTGGGGCTAGCGGGAGCGAAGATGAGCAGTTCTTC . TRBD2 TRBJ2-1 TRBV9
CASSVATGGTNIQYF TGTGCCAGCAGCGTAGCTACAGGGGGGACCAACATTCAGTACTTC few TRBD1 TRBJ2-4 TRBV9
CASGPVDYEQYF TGTGCCAGCGGACCCGTAGACTACGAGCAGTACTTC . . TRBJ2-7 TRBV7-9
CASSLDTRGTGNTIYF TGTGCCAGCAGCTTAGACACCAGGGGGACTGGAAACACCATATATTTT . TRBD1 TRBJ1-3 TRBV11-2
CASTPLPGLDEKLFF TGTGCCAGCACCCCTCTACCGGGACTTGATGAAAAACTGTTTTTT few . TRBJ1-4 TRBV7-9